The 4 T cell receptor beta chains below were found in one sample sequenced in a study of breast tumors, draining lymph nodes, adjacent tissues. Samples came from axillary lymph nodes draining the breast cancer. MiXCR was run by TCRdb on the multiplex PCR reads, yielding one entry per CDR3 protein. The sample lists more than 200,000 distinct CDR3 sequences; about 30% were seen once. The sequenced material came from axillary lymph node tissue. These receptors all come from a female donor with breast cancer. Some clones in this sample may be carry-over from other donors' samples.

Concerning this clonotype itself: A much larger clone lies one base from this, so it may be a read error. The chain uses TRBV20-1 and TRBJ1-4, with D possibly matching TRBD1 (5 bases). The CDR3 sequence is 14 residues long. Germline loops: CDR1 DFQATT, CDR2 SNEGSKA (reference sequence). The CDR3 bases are TGCAGTGCCCTTGACAGAACAATTAATGAAAAACTGTTATTT. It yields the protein CSALDRTINEKLLF.

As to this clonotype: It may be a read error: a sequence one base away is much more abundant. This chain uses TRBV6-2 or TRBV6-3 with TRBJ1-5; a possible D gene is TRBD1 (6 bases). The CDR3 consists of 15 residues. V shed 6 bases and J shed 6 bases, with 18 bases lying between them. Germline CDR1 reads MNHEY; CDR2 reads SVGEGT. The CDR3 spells CASRAQGAGSQPQHF. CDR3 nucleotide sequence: TGTGCCAGCAGGGCACAGGGAGCGGGAAGTCAGCCCCAGCATTTT.

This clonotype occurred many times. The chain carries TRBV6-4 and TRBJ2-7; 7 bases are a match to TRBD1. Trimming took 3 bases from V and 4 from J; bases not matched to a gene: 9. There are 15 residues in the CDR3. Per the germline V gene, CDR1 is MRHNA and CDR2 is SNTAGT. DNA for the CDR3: TGTGCCAGCAGTGAGGCGCAGGGGGAAACGTACGAGCAGTACTTC. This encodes CASSEAQGETYEQYF.

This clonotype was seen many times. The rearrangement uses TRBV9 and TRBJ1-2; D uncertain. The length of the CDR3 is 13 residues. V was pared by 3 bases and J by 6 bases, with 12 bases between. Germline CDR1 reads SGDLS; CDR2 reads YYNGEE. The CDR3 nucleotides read TGTGCCAGCAGCGCCACAGTTGATCATGGCTACACCTTC. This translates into CASSATVDHGYTF.